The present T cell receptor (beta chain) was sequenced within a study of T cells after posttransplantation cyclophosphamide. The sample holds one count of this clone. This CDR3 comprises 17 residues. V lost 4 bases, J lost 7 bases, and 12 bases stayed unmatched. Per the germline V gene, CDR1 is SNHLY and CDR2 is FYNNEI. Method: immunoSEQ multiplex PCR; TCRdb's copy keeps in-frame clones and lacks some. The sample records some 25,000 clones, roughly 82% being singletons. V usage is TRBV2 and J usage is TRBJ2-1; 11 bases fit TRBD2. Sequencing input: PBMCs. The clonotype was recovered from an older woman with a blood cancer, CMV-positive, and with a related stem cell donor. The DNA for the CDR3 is TGTGCCAGCAGTGGAACTAGCGGGAGCCCTACAGGGAATGAGCAGTTCTTC. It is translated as CASSGTSGSPTGNEQFF.